A selection of T cell receptor beta chains follows, all from one sample in a study of cytomegalovirus exposure and HLA in healthy donors. Assay: immunoSEQ multiplex PCR; the TCRdb copy retains only in-frame clones and omits some. The profile covers some 200,000 clones, with about 70% appearing a single time and approximately 2% taken by the ten largest. Sequences were obtained from PBMCs. Receptors were obtained from a woman between 25 and 40 years old in good health and CMV-seronegative. Both conserved end residues are part of each CDR3. Fields, in order: D gene, J gene, V gene, clone size, CDR3 protein, CDR3 DNA. A D gene is named only where the DNA matches it firmly. Rows give clone size only sometimes, using once, few, many, or a class for an expanded clone.

TRBD1	TRBJ2-4	TRBV5-1	-	CASSLVGQVEAKNIQYF	TGCGCCAGCAGCTTGGTGGGACAGGTTGAAGCCAAAAACATTCAGTACTTC
TRBD2	TRBJ2-3	TRBV7-8	-	CASSLEASGRAADTQYF	TGTGCCAGCAGCTTAGAAGCTAGCGGGAGGGCGGCAGATACGCAGTATTTT
-	TRBJ2-7	TRBV13	few	CASSLGFQESSYEQYF	TGTGCCAGCAGCTTAGGGTTTCAGGAAAGCTCCTACGAGCAGTACTTC
-	TRBJ2-7	TRBV4-1	once	CASSQVTSTFPYEQYF	TGCGCCAGCAGCCAAGTTACGAGTACCTTTCCCTACGAGCAGTACTTC
-	TRBJ2-3	TRBV5-1	once	CASSGAQAGYQDTQYF	TGCGCCAGCAGCGGTGCTCAGGCAGGGTATCAAGATACGCAGTATTTT
TRBD2	TRBJ2-1	TRBV7-9	-	CASSLGLAGAGEQFF	TGTGCCAGCAGCTTAGGACTAGCGGGAGCTGGTGAGCAGTTCTTC
TRBD2	TRBJ2-4	TRBV19	-	CASSIVSGGTKNIQYF	TGTGCCAGTAGTATAGTTAGCGGGGGGACCAAAAACATTCAGTACTTC
-	TRBJ2-7	TRBV19	few	CASSIVGYEQYF	TGTGCCAGTAGTATAGTCGGTTACGAGCAGTACTTC
-	TRBJ2-2	TRBV7-2	-	CASTPSGAAGAGELFF	TGTGCCAGCACCCCATCTGGGGCAGCCGGCGCGGGGGAGCTGTTTTTT
TRBD2	TRBJ2-7	TRBV7-6	-	CASSPGPSGGQDYYEQYF	TGTGCCAGCAGCCCAGGCCCTAGCGGGGGCCAAGACTACTACGAGCAGTACTTC
TRBD2	TRBJ2-1	TRBV18	-	CASSSPGLAGHNEQFF	TGTGCCAGCTCGTCTCCGGGACTAGCGGGTCACAATGAGCAGTTCTTC
TRBD1	TRBJ2-1	TRBV27	few	CASGNRGGSYNEQFF	TGTGCCAGCGGGAACAGGGGTGGGTCCTACAATGAGCAGTTCTTC
-	TRBJ1-6	TRBV19	once	CASNPGHGIYSPLHF	TGTGCCAGTAACCCGGGACACGGAATTTATTCACCCCTCCACTTT
TRBD2	TRBJ2-1	TRBV12-5	-	CASGSQAGGLNEQFF	TGTGCTAGTGGTTCCCAAGCGGGGGGCCTCAATGAGCAGTTCTTC
TRBD2	TRBJ2-1	TRBV4-1	few	CASSQILAHEQFF	TGCGCCAGCAGCCAGATACTAGCGCATGAGCAGTTCTTC
-	TRBJ1-4	TRBV30	-	CAWSVGVGGNEKLFF	TGTGCCTGGAGTGTCGGGGTTGGAGGCAATGAAAAACTGTTTTTT
-	TRBJ2-1	TRBV5-1	once	CASSPRVREQFF	TGCGCCAGCAGCCCCAGGGTCCGTGAGCAGTTCTTC
TRBD2	TRBJ2-1	TRBV4-1	-	CASSQDQIRAGGSNEQFF	TGCGCCAGCAGCCAAGATCAGATTCGAGCGGGAGGATCCAATGAGCAGTTCTTC
-	TRBJ1-2	TRBV7-2	-	CASSPTGNYGYTF	TGTGCCAGCAGCCCCACAGGGAACTATGGCTACACCTTC
TRBD1	TRBJ2-4	TRBV11-1	-	CASSSRGRGQGAKNIQYF	TGTGCCAGCAGCTCAAGAGGAAGGGGACAGGGAGCCAAAAACATTCAGTACTTC
TRBD2	TRBJ2-7	TRBV30	-	CAWSVRAGGFYEQYF	TGTGCCTGGAGTGTACGAGCGGGGGGCTTCTACGAGCAGTACTTC
TRBD1	TRBJ2-2	TRBV11-3	-	CASSSGTGVPGELFF	TGTGCCAGCAGTTCCGGGACAGGGGTTCCCGGGGAGCTGTTTTTT
-	TRBJ1-4	TRBV7-9	few	CASSSLGTNEKLFF	TGTGCCAGCAGCTCGCTAGGAACTAATGAAAAACTGTTTTTT
TRBD2	TRBJ2-4	TRBV7-8	-	CASSFLAGGIAKNIQYF	TGTGCCAGCAGCTTCCTAGCGGGGGGGATAGCCAAAAACATTCAGTACTTC
-	TRBJ1-2	TRBV5-1	-	CASSPGVGLLYGYTF	TGCGCCAGCAGCCCCGGGGTAGGTTTACTCTATGGCTACACCTTC
TRBD2	TRBJ2-5	TRBV6-1	-	CASSESRTSGQETQYF	TGTGCCAGCAGTGAAAGTAGGACTAGCGGCCAAGAGACCCAGTACTTC
TRBD2	TRBJ2-3	TRBV9	-	CASSVAFRTSGGSTDTQYF	TGTGCCAGCAGCGTTGCTTTTCGGACTAGCGGGGGTAGCACAGATACGCAGTATTTT
-	TRBJ2-7	TRBV4-1	-	CASSLVGAYEQYF	TGCGCCAGCAGCCTAGTAGGGGCCTACGAGCAGTACTTC
TRBD1	TRBJ2-7	TRBV4-3	-	CASSQEWQGVYEQYF	TGCGCCAGCAGCCAAGAATGGCAGGGGGTTTACGAGCAGTACTTC
TRBD2	TRBJ2-3	TRBV6-6	few	CASSSPGTSGTDTQYF	TGTGCCAGCAGTTCGCCCGGGACTAGCGGCACAGATACGCAGTATTTT
-	TRBJ2-7	TRBV19	-	CASSGSLNYEQYF	TGTGCCAGTAGCGGGAGTTTGAACTACGAGCAGTACTTC
-	TRBJ1-5	TRBV4-1	-	CASSQHNQPQHF	TGCGCCAGCAGCCAACATAATCAGCCCCAGCATTTT
-	TRBJ2-7	TRBV7-2	-	CASSLAWIGASYEQYF	TGTGCCAGCAGCTTAGCGTGGATTGGGGCTTCCTACGAGCAGTACTTC
TRBD1	TRBJ1-1	TRBV6-6	-	CASSNRGTNTEAFF	TGTGCCAGCAGTAACAGGGGAACAAACACTGAAGCTTTCTTT
TRBD1	TRBJ2-5	TRBV9	once	CASSVEQGATQETQYF	TGTGCCAGCAGCGTAGAACAGGGGGCTACCCAAGAGACCCAGTACTTC
-	TRBJ1-1	TRBV5-1	-	CASSLQGFIVNTEAFF	TGCGCCAGCAGCTTGCAGGGATTCATTGTAAACACTGAAGCTTTCTTT
TRBD1	TRBJ2-7	TRBV6-5	-	CASSQAGGEQYF	TGTGCCAGCAGTCAAGCAGGGGGTGAGCAGTACTTC
-	TRBJ1-2	TRBV2	-	CASSNQGNGGYTF	TGTGCCAGCAGTAACCAGGGGAATGGTGGCTACACCTTC
-	TRBJ1-3	TRBV7-9	-	CASRNTKDPRGSMDTIYF	TGTGCCAGCAGGAATACTAAAGACCCTAGGGGCTCGATGGACACCATATATTTT
-	TRBJ2-5	TRBV4-1	-	CASIKRLVGGVAQETQYF	TGCGCCAGCATCAAAAGACTAGTTGGCGGAGTAGCCCAAGAGACCCAGTACTTC
TRBD1	TRBJ2-7	TRBV5-1	-	CASSPEDGQAHEQYF	TGCGCCAGCAGCCCCGAGGACGGACAGGCCCACGAGCAGTACTTC